One sample yielded the 12 T cell receptor beta chains listed below, sequenced in a study of patients and donors after allogeneic stem cell transplantation. TCRdb analysed the RT-PCR reads with MiXCR anew, one entry per CDR3 protein. This table has about 210,000 distinct CDR3 sequences, around 41% appearing once. The sample taken for sequencing was blood, either unsorted or a sorted T cell fraction (not recorded which). Receptors were obtained from a human donor who was either an allogeneic HSCT recipient or a stem cell or donor lymphocyte infusion donor (not recorded which). It is not recorded whose cells these are; they may come from a transplant donor.

The chain uses TRBV10-3 and TRBJ2-2; possibly TRBD2 for D (5 bases). The germline V gene encodes CDR1 ENHRY and CDR2 SYGVKD. The V end was cut by 7 bases, the J end by 4 bases, with 7 bases between. The CDR3 covers 12 residues. CDR3 coding DNA: TGTGCCATCACTAGCTCCACCGGGGAGCTGTTTTTT. It is translated as CAITSSTGELFF.

The chain couples TRBV6-6 to TRBJ1-5; D unresolved. Between the trimmed V and J ends, which lost 0 bases and 1 base, there was a span of 10 bases. The CDR3 consists of 16 residues. Germline V lookup: CDR1 MNHNY, CDR2 SVGAGI (reference sequence). The CDR3 is CASSYSFQISNQPQHF. In nucleotides, the CDR3 is TGTGCCAGCAGTTACTCGTTTCAGATAAGCAATCAGCCCCAGCATTTT.

The V gene is TRBV12-3 or TRBV12-4, the J gene TRBJ2-3; 15 bases align to TRBD2. The CDR3 has 19 residues. The trim removed 4 bases at V and 5 bases at J, leaving 13 bases unmatched. The CDR3 protein is CASSSRSRTSGGGEDTQYF. DNA of the CDR3: TGTGCCAGCAGTTCTCGATCCCGGACTAGCGGGGGGGGAGAAGATACGCAGTATTTT.

The chain is built from TRBV12-3 or TRBV12-4 and TRBJ1-1; TRBD1 might be the D (6 bases). The CDR3 has 13 residues. V shed 7 bases and J shed 2 bases, with 11 bases lying between them. Here the CDR3 DNA reads TGTGCCAGCACCACACAGGGAAACACTGAAGCTTTCTTT. It encodes CASTTQGNTEAFF.

This clonotype was seen a single time. The gene calls are TRBV28 and TRBJ2-2; D not resolved. The CDR3 is 12 residues long. In germline, CDR1 is MDHEN, CDR2 SYDVKM. The V end lost 5 bases, the J end lost 4 bases, and 5 bases lay between the germline ends. CDR3 in amino acids: CASSTSTGELFF. CDR3 in DNA: TGTGCCAGCAGTACAAGCACCGGGGAGCTGTTTTTT.

The chain is built from TRBV7-8 and TRBJ1-2; no definite D call. The CDR3 runs to 14 residues. V lost 0 bases and J 4 bases, leaving 9 bases between the germline ends. Germline V gene sequence: CDR1 SGHVS, CDR2 FQNEAQ. CDR3 sequence (DNA): TGTGCCAGCAGCTTAGCGGGCAGGCGCTATGGCTACACCTTC. Protein product: CASSLAGRRYGYTF.

The rearrangement joins TRBV20-1 to TRBJ2-3; 7 bases fit TRBD1. The V gene end was trimmed by 6 bases and the J gene end by 1 base; junction bases not matched to a gene: 10. Germline CDR1 is DFQATT and CDR2 is SNEGSKA (reference sequence). The CDR3 runs to 15 residues. CDR3 loop: CSALGTESRTDTQYF. In DNA form, the CDR3 reads TGCAGTGCACTTGGGACAGAAAGCCGCACAGATACGCAGTATTTT.

The chain combines TRBV12-3 or TRBV12-4 with TRBJ2-4, with D possibly being TRBD1 or TRBD2 (5 bases each). Trimming took off 6 bases at V and 6 bases at J, with 18 bases between the two ends. The CDR3 is 15 amino acids. The DNA of the CDR3 is TGTGCCAGCAGCCCGTCATGGGGCCGGGGAAACATTCAGTACTTC. This encodes CASSPSWGRGNIQYF.

This chain connects TRBV20-1 to TRBJ2-2; TRBD1 agrees at 8 bases. V trimming: 8 bases; J trimming: 7 bases; junction bases outside the gene matches: 12. This CDR3 has 14 amino acids. Germline V gives CDR1 DFQATT, CDR2 SNEGSKA (reference sequence). The CDR3 sequence: CSISGRGRNGELFF. CDR3 bases: TGCAGTATATCGGGCAGGGGGCGAAACGGGGAGCTGTTTTTT.

This chain connects TRBV5-1 to TRBJ2-7; no firm D call. The CDR3 has 14 amino acids. V dropped 2 bases and J dropped 0 bases, with 9 bases sitting between them. Germline V lookup: CDR1 SGHRS, CDR2 YFSETQ. The CDR3 bases are TGCGCCAGCAGCTTTGCACGGAACTCCTACGAGCAGTACTTC. This codes for CASSFARNSYEQYF.

The chain recombines TRBV7-8 with TRBJ1-2; the match to TRBD1 covers 7 bases. CDR1 SGHVS and CDR2 FQNEAQ come from the germline V gene. CDR3 size: 15 residues. Trimming took 2 bases from V and 3 from J; bases not matched to a gene: 6. In DNA form, the CDR3 reads TGTGCCAGCAGCTTACGGGGGACAGTAGACTATGGCTACACCTTC. Amino acids: CASSLRGTVDYGYTF.

V usage is TRBV6-1 and J usage is TRBJ1-2; D might be TRBD1 (5 bases). Trimming took 7 bases from V and 0 from J, leaving 15 bases between them. The germline V gene encodes CDR1 MNHNS and CDR2 SASEGT. This CDR3 is 15 amino acids long. The CDR3 nucleotides are TGTGCCAGCATTATCACGGGACTTGCTAACTATGGCTACACCTTC. It specifies CASIITGLANYGYTF.